This T cell receptor beta chain was documented in a study of identifying expanded T cells in peripheral blood. Clones were read by immunoSEQ multiplex PCR, and TCRdb kept only the in-frame ones, dropping some. The sample lists about 100,000 clones; 80% to 90% were seen once. Collection occurred without any documented infections or immune events in donors. Germline lookup yields CDR1 SGHTA and CDR2 FQGNSA. The length of the CDR3 is 14 residues. Deletions cut 1 base from V and 8 bases from J, with 14 bases between. The sequenced material came from blood. This TCR derives from a person between 18 and 70 years old in good health. The rearrangement joins TRBV7-2 to TRBJ1-2; D perhaps matches TRBD1 (5 bases). In DNA form, the CDR3 reads TGTGCCAGCAGCTTAGGTGGTGAGCGGGGGGGCTACACCTTC. It is translated as CASSLGGERGGYTF.